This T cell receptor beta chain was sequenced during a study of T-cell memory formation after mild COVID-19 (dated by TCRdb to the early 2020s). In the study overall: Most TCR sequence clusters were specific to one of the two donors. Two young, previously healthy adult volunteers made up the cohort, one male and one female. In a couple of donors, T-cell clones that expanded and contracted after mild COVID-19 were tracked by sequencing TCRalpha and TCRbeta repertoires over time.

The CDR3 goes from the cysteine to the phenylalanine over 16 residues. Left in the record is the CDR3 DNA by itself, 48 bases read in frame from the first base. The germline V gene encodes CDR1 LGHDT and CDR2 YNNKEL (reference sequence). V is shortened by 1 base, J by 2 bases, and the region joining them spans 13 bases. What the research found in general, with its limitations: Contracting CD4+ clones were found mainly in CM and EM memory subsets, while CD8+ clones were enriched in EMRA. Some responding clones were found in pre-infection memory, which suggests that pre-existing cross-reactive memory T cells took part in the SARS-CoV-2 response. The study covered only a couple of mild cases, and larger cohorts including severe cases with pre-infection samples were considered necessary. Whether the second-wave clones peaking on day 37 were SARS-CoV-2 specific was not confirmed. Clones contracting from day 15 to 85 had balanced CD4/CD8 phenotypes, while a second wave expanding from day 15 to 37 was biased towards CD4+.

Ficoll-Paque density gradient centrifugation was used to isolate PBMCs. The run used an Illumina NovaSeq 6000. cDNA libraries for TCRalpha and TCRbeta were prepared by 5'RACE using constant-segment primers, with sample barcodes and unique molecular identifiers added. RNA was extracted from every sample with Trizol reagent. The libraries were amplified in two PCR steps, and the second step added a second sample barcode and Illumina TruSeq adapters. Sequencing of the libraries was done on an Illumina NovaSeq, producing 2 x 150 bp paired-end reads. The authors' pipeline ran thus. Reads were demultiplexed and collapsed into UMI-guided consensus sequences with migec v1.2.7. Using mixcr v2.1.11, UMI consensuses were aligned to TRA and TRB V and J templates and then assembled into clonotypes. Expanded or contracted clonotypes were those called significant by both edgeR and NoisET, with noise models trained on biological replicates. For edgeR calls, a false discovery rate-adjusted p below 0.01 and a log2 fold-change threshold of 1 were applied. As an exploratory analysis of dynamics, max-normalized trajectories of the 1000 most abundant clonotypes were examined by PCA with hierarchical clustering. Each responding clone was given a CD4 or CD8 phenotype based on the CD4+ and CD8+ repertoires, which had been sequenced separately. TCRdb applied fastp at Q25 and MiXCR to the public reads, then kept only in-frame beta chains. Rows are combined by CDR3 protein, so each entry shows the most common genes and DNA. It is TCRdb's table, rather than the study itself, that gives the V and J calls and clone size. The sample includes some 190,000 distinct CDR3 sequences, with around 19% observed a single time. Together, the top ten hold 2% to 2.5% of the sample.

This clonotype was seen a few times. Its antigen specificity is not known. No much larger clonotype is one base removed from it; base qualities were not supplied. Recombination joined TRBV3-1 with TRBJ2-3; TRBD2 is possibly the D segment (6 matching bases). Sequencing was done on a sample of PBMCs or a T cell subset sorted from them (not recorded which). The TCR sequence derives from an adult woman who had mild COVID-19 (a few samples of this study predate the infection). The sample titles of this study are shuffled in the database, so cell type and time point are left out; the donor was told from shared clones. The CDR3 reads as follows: CASSQGLGLLTDTQYF. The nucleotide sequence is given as TGTGCCAGCAGCCAAGGTCTGGGACTTCTCACAGATACGCAGTATTTT.